A selection of T cell receptor beta chains follows, all from one sample in a study of cytomegalovirus exposure and HLA in healthy donors. Repertoires were generated with immunoSEQ multiplex PCR, while TCRdb's copy carries only in-frame clones and drops some. The table has about 150,000 clones, roughly 70% seen once. Sequenced material: PBMCs. These receptors were obtained from a man aged 30 to 45 in good health and CMV-seronegative. Both conserved end residues are part of each CDR3. Each record gives: D gene, clone size, J gene, V gene, CDR3 protein, CDR3 DNA. A D gene is named only where the DNA matches it firmly. The size entry is marked missing in some rows and otherwise reads once, few, many or a size class.

>-|-|TRBJ1-6|TRBV6-5
CASSYSLKPRGSPLHF
TGTGCCAGCAGTTACTCTCTCAAACCCAGGGGCTCACCCCTCCACTTT
>TRBD2|few|TRBJ2-1|TRBV6-4
CASSDSLAGSNEQFF
TGTGCCAGCAGTGACTCATTAGCGGGGTCCAATGAGCAGTTCTTC
>-|-|TRBJ1-1|TRBV10-3
CAIRDIRGNTEAFF
TGTGCCATCAGAGACATTCGGGGGAACACTGAAGCTTTCTTT
>-|few|TRBJ1-2|TRBV7-2
CASSYQALSNYGYTF
TGTGCCAGCAGCTACCAAGCCCTTTCTAACTATGGCTACACCTTC
>-|few|TRBJ2-7|TRBV7-2
CASSLAQGLSYEQYF
TGTGCCAGCAGCTTAGCCCAGGGATTGTCCTACGAGCAGTACTTC
>-|-|TRBJ1-2|TRBV28
CASRADNDGYTF
TGTGCCAGTAGGGCGGACAATGATGGCTACACCTTC
>-|-|TRBJ1-2|TRBV5-6
CASSAIAGAYGYTF
TGTGCCAGCAGCGCTATAGCAGGGGCCTATGGCTACACCTTC
>TRBD1|-|TRBJ1-2|TRBV19
CASRNELAGGSGYTF
TGTGCCAGTAGGAATGAGCTGGCAGGGGGCTCTGGCTACACCTTC
>-|-|TRBJ1-1|TRBV7-9
CASPAVGGGTEAFF
TGTGCCAGCCCCGCCGTCGGGGGAGGAACTGAAGCTTTCTTT
>-|-|TRBJ1-1|TRBV25-1
CASSVTQGMNTEAFF
TGTGCCAGCAGCGTAACACAGGGCATGAACACTGAAGCTTTCTTT
>-|-|TRBJ2-4|TRBV28
CASSSGSLLAKNIQYF
TGTGCCAGCAGTTCAGGGTCTTTACTAGCCAAAAACATTCAGTACTTC
>-|-|TRBJ2-2|TRBV5-5
CASSSIADTGELFF
TGTGCCAGCAGCTCCATCGCGGACACCGGGGAGCTGTTTTTT
>-|-|TRBJ2-2|TRBV4-2
CASSQEGGAPGGELFF
TGTGCCAGCAGCCAAGAAGGGGGGGCCCCGGGCGGGGAGCTGTTTTTT
>TRBD1|-|TRBJ1-5|TRBV15
CATSRGGQGLNSNQPQHF
TGTGCCACCAGCAGAGGAGGACAGGGATTGAATAGCAATCAGCCCCAGCATTTT
>-|few|TRBJ2-1|TRBV7-6
CASSLALGESYNEQFF
TGTGCCAGCAGCTTAGCCCTGGGAGAATCCTACAATGAGCAGTTCTTC
>TRBD1|-|TRBJ2-3|TRBV5-1
CASSTRQGNTDTQYF
TGCGCCAGCAGCACCCGACAGGGAAACACAGATACGCAGTATTTT
>TRBD1|-|TRBJ1-2|TRBV10-2
CASSAWDRGNGYTF
TGCGCCAGCAGTGCTTGGGACAGGGGTAACGGCTACACCTTC
>TRBD1|-|TRBJ1-2|TRBV28
CASSLTGTGLSDGYTF
TGTGCCAGCAGTTTAACCGGGACAGGGCTTTCGGATGGCTACACCTTC
>-|-|TRBJ2-5|TRBV18
CASSPPTNLAQYF
TGTGCCAGCTCACCACCCACTAATTTGGCCCAGTACTTC
>-|-|TRBJ2-7|TRBV13
CASSLQGLRYEQYF
TGTGCCAGCAGCTTACAGGGACTGCGTTACGAGCAGTACTTC
>-|few|TRBJ1-1|TRBV7-9
CASSFRQGGAFF
TGTGCCAGCAGCTTTCGGCAGGGTGGCGCTTTCTTT
>-|-|TRBJ2-2|TRBV30
CAWSGNTGELFF
TGTGCCTGGTCGGGGAACACCGGGGAGCTGTTTTTT
>TRBD1|-|TRBJ1-2|TRBV7-2
CASSPGQGVYGYTF
TGTGCCAGCAGCCCGGGACAGGGGGTCTATGGCTACACCTTC
>-|-|TRBJ1-4|TRBV6-1
CASSELQGTNEKLFF
TGTGCCAGCAGTGAGTTGCAGGGAACTAATGAAAAACTGTTTTTT
>-|-|TRBJ2-5|TRBV6-4
CASSDSPGAQETQYF
TGTGCCAGCAGTGACTCTCCAGGGGCACAAGAGACCCAGTACTTC